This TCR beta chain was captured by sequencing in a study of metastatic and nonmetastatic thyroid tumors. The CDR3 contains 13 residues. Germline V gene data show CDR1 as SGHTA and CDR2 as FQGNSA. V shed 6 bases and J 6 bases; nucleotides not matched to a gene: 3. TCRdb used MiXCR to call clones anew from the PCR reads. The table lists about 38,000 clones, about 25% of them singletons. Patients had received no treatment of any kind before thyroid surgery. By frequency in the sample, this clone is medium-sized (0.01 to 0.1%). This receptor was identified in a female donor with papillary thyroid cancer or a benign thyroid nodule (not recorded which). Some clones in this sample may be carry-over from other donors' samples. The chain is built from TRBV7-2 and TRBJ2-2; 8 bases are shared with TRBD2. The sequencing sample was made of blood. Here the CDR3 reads CASSPGGAGELFF. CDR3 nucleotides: TGTGCCAGCAGTCCGGGGGGGGCCGGGGAGCTGTTTTTT. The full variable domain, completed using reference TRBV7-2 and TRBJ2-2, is GAGVSQSPSNKVTEKGKDVELRCDPISGHTALYWYRQSLGQGLEFLIYFQGNSAPDKSGLPSDRFSAERTGGSVSTLTIQRTQQEDSAVYLCASSPGGAGELFFGEGSRLTVL.